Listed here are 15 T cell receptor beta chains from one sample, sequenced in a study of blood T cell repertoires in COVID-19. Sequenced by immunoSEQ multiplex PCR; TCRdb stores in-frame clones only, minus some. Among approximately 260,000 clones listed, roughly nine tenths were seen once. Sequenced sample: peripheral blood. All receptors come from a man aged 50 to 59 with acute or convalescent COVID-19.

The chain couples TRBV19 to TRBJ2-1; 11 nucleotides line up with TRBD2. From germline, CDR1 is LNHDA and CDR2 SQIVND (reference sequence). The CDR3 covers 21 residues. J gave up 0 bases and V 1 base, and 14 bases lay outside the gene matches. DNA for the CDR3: TGTGCCAGTAGTATAGGAGGGACAACTAGCGGGGGTCCGAGCTCCTACAATGAGCAGTTCTTC. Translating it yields CASSIGGTTSGGPSSYNEQFF.

In DNA form, the CDR3 reads TGTGCCAGCAGCGGCGCCGGCGGGTACCAAGAGACCCAGTACTTC. Amino acids: CASSGAGGYQETQYF. The chain carries TRBV7-9 and TRBJ2-5; D may be TRBD2 (5 bases). There are 15 residues in the CDR3. The V end was cut by 5 bases, the J end by 0 bases, with 13 bases between. From germline, CDR1 is SEHNR and CDR2 FQNEAQ (reference sequence).

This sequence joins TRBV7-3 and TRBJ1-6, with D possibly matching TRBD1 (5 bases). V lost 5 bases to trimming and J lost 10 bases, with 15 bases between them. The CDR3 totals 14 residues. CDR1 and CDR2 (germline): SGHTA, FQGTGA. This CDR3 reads CASSLGGSGSPLHF. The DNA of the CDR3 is TGTGCCAGCAGCCTCGGGGGTTCAGGCTCACCCCTCCACTTT.

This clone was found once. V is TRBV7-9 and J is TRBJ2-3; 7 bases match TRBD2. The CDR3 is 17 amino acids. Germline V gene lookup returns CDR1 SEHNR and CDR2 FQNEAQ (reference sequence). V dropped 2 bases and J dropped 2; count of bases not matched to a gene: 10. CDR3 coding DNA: TGTGCCAGCAGCTTAATCGGGGGGTACCGGGACACAGATACGCAGTATTTT. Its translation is CASSLIGGYRDTDTQYF.

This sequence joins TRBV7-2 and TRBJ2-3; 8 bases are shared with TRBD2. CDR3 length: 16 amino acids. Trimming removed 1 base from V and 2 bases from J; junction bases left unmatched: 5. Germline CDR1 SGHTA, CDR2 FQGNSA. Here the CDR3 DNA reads TGTGCCAGCAGCTTAGGTAGAGCGGGGGTCACAGATACGCAGTATTTT. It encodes CASSLGRAGVTDTQYF. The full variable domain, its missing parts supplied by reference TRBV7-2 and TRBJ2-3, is GAGVSQSPSNKVTEKGKDVELRCDPISGHTALYWYRQSLGQGLEFLIYFQGNSAPDKSGLPSDRFSAERTGGSVSTLTIQRTQQEDSAVYLCASSLGRAGVTDTQYFGPGTRLTVL.

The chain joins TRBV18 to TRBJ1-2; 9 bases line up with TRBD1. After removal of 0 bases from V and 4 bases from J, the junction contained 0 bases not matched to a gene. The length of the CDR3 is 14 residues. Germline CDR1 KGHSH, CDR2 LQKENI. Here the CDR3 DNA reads TGTGCCAGCTCACCACCGGGACAGGGCTATGGCTACACCTTC. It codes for CASSPPGQGYGYTF.

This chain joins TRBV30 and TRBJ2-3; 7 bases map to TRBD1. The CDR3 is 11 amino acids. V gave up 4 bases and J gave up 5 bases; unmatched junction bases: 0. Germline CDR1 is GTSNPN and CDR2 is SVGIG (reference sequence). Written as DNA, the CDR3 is TGTGCCTGGACAGGGGGAGATACGCAGTATTTT. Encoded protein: CAWTGGDTQYF.

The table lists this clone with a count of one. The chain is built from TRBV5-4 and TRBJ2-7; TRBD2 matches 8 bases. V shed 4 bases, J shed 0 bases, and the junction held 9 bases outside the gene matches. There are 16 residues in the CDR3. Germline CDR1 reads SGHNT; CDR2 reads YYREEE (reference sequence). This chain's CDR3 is CASSPTGGRSSYEQYF. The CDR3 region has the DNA TGTGCCAGCAGCCCCACGGGGGGGAGATCCTCCTACGAGCAGTACTTC.

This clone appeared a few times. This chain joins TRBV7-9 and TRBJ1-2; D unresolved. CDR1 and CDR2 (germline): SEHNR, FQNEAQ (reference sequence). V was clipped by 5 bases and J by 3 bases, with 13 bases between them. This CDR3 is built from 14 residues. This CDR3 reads CASSTPLEYYGYTF. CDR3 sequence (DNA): TGTGCCAGCAGCACCCCCCTCGAGTACTATGGCTACACCTTC. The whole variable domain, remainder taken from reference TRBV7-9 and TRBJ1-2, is DTGVSQNPRHKITKRGQNVTFRCDPISEHNRLYWYRQTLGQGPEFLTYFQNEAQLEKSRLLSDRFSAERPKGSFSTLEIQRTEQGDSAMYLCASSTPLEYYGYTFGSGTRLTVV.

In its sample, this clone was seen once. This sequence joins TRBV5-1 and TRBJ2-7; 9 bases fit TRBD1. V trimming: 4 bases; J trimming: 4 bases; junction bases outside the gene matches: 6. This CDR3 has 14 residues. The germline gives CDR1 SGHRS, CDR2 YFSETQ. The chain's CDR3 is CASSPQGARYEQYF. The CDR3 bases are TGCGCCAGCAGCCCACAGGGGGCGAGGTACGAGCAGTACTTC.

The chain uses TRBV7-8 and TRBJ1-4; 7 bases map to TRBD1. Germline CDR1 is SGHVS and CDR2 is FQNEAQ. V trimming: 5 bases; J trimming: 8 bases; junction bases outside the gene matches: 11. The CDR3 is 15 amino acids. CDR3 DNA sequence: TGTGCCAGCAGCCTCCGCCGGGACAGATCCGAAAAACTGTTTTTT. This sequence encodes CASSLRRDRSEKLFF.

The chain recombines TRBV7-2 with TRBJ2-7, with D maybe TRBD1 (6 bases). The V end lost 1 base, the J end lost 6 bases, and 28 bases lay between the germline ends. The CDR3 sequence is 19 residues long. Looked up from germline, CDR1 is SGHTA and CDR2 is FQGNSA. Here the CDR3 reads CASSLVLDTGQPSRGEQYF. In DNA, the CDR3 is TGTGCCAGCAGCTTAGTGCTAGATACCGGACAGCCCTCGCGTGGCGAGCAGTACTTC.

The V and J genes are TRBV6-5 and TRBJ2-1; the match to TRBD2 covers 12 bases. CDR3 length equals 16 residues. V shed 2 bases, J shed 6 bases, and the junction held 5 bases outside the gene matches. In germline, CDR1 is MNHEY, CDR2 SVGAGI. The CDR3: CASSYALAGGRNEQFF. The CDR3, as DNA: TGTGCCAGCAGTTACGCCCTAGCGGGGGGGCGCAATGAGCAGTTCTTC.

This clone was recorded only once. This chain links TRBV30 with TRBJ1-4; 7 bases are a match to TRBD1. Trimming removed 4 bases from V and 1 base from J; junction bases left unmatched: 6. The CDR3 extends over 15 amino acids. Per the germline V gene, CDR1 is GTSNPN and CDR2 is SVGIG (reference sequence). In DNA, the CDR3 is TGTGCCTGGAACACTGCAGGGGGAACTAATGAAAAACTGTTTTTT. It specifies CAWNTAGGTNEKLFF. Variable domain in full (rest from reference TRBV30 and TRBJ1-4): SQTIHQWPATLVQPVGSPLSLECTVEGTSNPNLYWYRQAAGRGLQLLFYSVGIGQISSEVPQNLSASRPQDRQFILSSKKLLLSDSGFYLCAWNTAGGTNEKLFFGSGTQLSVL.

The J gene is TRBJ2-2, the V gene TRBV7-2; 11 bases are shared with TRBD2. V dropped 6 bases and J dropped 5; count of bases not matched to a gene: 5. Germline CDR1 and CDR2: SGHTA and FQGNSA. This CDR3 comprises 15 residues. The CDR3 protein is CASRPGLAGTGELFF. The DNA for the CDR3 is TGTGCCAGCAGACCCGGACTAGCGGGTACCGGGGAGCTGTTTTTT.